This T cell receptor beta chain was sequenced in a study of chemoradiotherapy in HPV16-positive cancers. Study-level information: Candidate HPV-specific T-cell clones and common TCR motifs came from functional assays in a couple of HPV16-positive patients.

V was trimmed by 4 bases and J by 8 bases, leaving 4 bases between them. This CDR3 is 10 amino acids long. Per germline, CDR1 MNHNS and CDR2 SASEGT. Sequenced by immunoSEQ multiplex PCR; TCRdb stores in-frame clones only, minus some. The top ten clones hold 1.9% of a sample with over 7,000 clones, more than 70% of them seen once. The table lists this clone with a few counts. The sequence was collected from a human donor with HPV-associated anogenital cancer. This sample was obtained from a patient who underwent chemoradiotherapy. This chain uses TRBV6-1 with TRBJ2-3; D gene ambiguous. The CDR3 DNA reads TGTGCCAGCAGTGTAGGTACGCAGTATTTT. As protein: CASSVGTQYF.